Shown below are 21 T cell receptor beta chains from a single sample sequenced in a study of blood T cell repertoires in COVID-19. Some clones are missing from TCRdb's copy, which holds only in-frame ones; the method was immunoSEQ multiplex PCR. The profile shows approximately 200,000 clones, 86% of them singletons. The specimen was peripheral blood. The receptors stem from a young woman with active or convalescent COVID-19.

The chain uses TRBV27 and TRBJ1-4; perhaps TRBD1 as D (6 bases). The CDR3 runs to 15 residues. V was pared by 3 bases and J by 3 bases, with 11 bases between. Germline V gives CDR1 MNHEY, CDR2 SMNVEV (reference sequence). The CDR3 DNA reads TGTGCCAGCAGTTTCCTGGGGGCCTCTAATGAAAAACTGTTTTTT. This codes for CASSFLGASNEKLFF. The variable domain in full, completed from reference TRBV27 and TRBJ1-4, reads EAQVTQNPRYLITVTGKKLTVTCSQNMNHEYMSWYRQDPGLGLRQIYYSMNVEVTDKGDVPEGYKVSRKEKRNFPLILESPSPNQTSLYFCASSFLGASNEKLFFGSGTQLSVL.

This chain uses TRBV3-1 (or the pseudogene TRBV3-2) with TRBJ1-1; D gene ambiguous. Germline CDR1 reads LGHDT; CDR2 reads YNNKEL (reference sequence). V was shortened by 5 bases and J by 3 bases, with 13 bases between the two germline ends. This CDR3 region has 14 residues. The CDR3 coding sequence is TGTGCCAGCAGCAACTCCCTAGCTTACACTGAAGCTTTCTTT. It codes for CASSNSLAYTEAFF.

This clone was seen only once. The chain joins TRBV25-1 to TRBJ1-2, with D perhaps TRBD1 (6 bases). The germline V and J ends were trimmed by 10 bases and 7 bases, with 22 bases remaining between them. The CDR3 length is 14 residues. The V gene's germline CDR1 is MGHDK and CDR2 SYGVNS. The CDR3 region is CANSRNGGAPGYTF. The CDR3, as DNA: TGTGCCAACTCGAGGAATGGGGGGGCGCCTGGCTACACCTTC.

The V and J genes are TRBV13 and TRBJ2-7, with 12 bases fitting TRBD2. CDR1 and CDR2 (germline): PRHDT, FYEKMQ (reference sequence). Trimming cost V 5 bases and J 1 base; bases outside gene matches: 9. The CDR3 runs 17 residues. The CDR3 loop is CASSQGTSGPKSYEQYF. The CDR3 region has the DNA TGTGCCAGCAGCCAGGGGACTAGCGGGCCTAAATCCTACGAGCAGTACTTC.

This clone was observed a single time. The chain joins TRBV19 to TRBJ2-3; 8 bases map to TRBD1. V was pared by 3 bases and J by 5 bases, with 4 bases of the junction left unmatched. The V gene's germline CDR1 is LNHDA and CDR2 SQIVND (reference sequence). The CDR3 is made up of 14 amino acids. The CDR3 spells CASSIDRGLDTQYF. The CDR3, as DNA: TGTGCCAGTAGTATCGACAGGGGATTAGATACGCAGTATTTT.

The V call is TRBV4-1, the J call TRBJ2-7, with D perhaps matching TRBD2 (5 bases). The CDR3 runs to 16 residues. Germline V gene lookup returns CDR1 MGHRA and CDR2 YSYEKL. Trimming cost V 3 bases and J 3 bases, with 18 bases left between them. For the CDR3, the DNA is TGCGCCAGCAGCCAGGTCGGGATGGGGTTTGGCTACGAGCAGTACTTC. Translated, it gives CASSQVGMGFGYEQYF.

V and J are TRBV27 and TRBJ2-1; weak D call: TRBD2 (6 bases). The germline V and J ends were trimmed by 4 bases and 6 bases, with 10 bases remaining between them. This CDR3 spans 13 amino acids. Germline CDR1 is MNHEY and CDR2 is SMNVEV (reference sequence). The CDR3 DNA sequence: TGTGCCAGCAGTTCTAGGGGAGGCAATGAGCAGTTCTTC. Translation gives CASSSRGGNEQFF.

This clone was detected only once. DNA for the CDR3: TGTGCCAGCAGCCAGGAGGGACTGAAAGATACGCAGTATTTT. Translation gives CASSQEGLKDTQYF. The chain employs TRBV3-1 (or the pseudogene TRBV3-2) and TRBJ2-3; possibly TRBD2 for D (6 bases). CDR1 is LGHDT and CDR2 is YNNKEL in the germline V gene (reference sequence). This CDR3 contains 14 residues. The ends were cut back, 3 bases at V and 5 bases at J, with 12 bases in the middle.

The CDR3 loop is CASSIVPYSNQPQHF. The CDR3 DNA is TGTGCCAGTAGTATTGTTCCTTATAGCAATCAGCCCCAGCATTTT. V gene TRBV19 combines with J gene TRBJ1-5; D is ambiguous. The V end lost 3 bases, the J end lost 0 bases, and 9 bases lay between the germline ends. This CDR3 region has 15 residues. Germline loops: CDR1 LNHDA, CDR2 SQIVND (reference sequence).

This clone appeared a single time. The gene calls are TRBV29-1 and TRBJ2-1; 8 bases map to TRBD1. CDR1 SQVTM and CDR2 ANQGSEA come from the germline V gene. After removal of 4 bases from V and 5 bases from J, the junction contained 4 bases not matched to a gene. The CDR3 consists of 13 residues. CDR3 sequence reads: CSVATGVDNEQFF. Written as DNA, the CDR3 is TGCAGCGTTGCGACAGGGGTGGACAATGAGCAGTTCTTC.

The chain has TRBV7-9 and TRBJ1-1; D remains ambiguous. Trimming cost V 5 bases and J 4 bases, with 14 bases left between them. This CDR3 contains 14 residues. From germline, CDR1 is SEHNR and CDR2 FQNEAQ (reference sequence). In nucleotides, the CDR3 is TGTGCCAGCAGCCCGACGACGGGTTCCACTGAAGCTTTCTTT. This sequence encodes CASSPTTGSTEAFF.

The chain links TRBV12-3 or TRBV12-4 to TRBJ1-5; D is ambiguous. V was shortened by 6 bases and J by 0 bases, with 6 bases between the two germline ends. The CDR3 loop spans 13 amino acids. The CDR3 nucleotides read TGTGCCAGCAGCCCTAATAGCAATCAGCCCCAGCATTTT. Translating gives CASSPNSNQPQHF.

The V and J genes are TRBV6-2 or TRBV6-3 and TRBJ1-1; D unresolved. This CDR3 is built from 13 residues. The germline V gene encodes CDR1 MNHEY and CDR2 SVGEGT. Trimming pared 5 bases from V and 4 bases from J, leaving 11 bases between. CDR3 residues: CASSPDYRTEAFF. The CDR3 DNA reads TGTGCCAGCAGTCCGGACTATCGCACTGAAGCTTTCTTT.

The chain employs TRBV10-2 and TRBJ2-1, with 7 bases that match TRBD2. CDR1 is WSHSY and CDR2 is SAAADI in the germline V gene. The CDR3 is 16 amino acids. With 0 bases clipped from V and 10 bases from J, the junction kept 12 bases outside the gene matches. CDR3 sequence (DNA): TGCGCCAGCAGTGAGTCAATGGCTAGCGGTCATAAGGAGCAGTTCTTC. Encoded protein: CASSESMASGHKEQFF.

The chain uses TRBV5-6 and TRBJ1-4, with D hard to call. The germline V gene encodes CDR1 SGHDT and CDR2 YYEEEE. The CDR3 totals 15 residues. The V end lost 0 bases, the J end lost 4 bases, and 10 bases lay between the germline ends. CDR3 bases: TGTGCCAGCAGCTTGGCCGTAAGCGGTAATGAAAAACTGTTTTTT. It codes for CASSLAVSGNEKLFF. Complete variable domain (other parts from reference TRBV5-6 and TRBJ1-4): DAGVTQSPTHLIKTRGQQVTLRCSPKSGHDTVSWYQQALGQGPQFIFQYYEEEERQRGNFPDRFSGHQFPNYSSELNVNALLLGDSALYLCASSLAVSGNEKLFFGSGTQLSVL.

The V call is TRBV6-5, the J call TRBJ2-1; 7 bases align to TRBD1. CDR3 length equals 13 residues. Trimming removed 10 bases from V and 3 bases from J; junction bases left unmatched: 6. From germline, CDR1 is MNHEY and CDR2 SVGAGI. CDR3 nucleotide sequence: TGTGCCATCTTTCCAGGGGGCTACAATGAGCAGTTCTTC. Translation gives CAIFPGGYNEQFF.

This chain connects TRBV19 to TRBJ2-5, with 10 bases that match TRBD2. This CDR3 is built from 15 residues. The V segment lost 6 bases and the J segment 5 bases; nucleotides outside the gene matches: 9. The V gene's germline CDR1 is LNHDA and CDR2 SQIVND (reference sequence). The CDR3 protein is CASSAASGGAETQYF. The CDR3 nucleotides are TGTGCCAGTAGCGCCGCGAGCGGGGGGGCGGAGACCCAGTACTTC.

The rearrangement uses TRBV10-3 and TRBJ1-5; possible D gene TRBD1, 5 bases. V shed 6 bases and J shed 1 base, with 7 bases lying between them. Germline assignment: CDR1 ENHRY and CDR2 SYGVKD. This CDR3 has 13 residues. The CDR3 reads CAIRRDSNQPQHF. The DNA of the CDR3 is TGTGCCATCAGGCGGGACAGCAATCAGCCCCAGCATTTT.

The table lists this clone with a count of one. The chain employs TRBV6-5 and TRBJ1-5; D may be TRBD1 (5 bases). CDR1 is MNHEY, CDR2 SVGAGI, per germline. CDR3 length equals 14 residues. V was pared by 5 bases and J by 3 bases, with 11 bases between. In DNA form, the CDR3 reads TGTGCCAGCAGTCGTACAGGAATCAATCAGCCCCAGCATTTT. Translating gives CASSRTGINQPQHF.

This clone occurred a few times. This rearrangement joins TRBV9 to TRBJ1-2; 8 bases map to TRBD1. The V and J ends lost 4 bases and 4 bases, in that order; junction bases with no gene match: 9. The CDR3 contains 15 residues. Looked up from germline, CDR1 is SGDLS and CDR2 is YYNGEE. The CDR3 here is CASSPKGTGLYGYTF. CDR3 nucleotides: TGTGCCAGCAGCCCAAAAGGGACAGGCCTCTATGGCTACACCTTC.

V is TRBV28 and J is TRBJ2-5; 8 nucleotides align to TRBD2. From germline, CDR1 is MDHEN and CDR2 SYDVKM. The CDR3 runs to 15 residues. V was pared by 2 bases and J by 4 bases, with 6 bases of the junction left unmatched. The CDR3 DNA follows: TGTGCCAGCAGTTTAAGGCGGGGGGCGGGAGAGACCCAGTACTTC. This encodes CASSLRRGAGETQYF.